The TCR beta chain under discussion was sequenced for a study of T cell responses to AZD1222 COVID-19 vaccine. V was shortened by 5 bases and J by 7 bases, with 9 bases between the two germline ends. CDR3 size: 12 residues. Germline V gene data show CDR1 as SGHRS and CDR2 as YFSETQ. Concerning this clone: The target antigen is unknown.

Libraries were prepared by immunoSEQ multiplex PCR; TCRdb keeps only in-frame clonotypes and omits some of them. The table includes roughly 100,000 clones, about 90% detected once. Study results and caveats: Targets within unmutated variant regions were reportedly found for nearly half of spike-specific TCRs. Among vaccine-associated CD4 TCRs, coverage spanned spike, with dominance at 160-218 and 743-854. A mostly white British donor set with more females was recruited, and clonal diversity was possibly underestimated.

This chain links TRBV5-1 with TRBJ1-4; no reliable D call. Source: peripheral blood, taken on day 0 of AZD1222 vaccination. The receptor was derived from an adult in good health. The CDR3 bases are TGCGCCAGCAGGAACGAGGGTGAAAAACTGTTTTTT. It codes for CASRNEGEKLFF.